This record concerns one T cell receptor beta chain sequence. These data originate in a study of blood T cell repertoires in COVID-19. Sequenced by immunoSEQ multiplex PCR; TCRdb stores in-frame clones only, minus some. The data show 190,000 or so clones, approximately 90% seen once. V lost 6 bases to trimming and J lost 0 bases, with 9 bases between them. CDR1 MDHEN and CDR2 SYDVKM come from the germline V gene. This CDR3 is built from 14 residues. The participants were between 18 and 89 years old and came from 24 US areas. The sequencing input was PBMCs or T cells enriched from blood (not recorded which). The chain uses TRBV28 and TRBJ2-1; possibly TRBD2 for D (6 bases). This TCR came from a man aged 25 to 40 who had recovered from COVID-19. DNA for the CDR3: TGTGCCAGCAGAGGGACTCGCTCCTACAATGAGCAGTTCTTC. Translated: CASRGTRSYNEQFF.